One sample yielded the 26 T cell receptor beta chains listed below, sequenced in a study of blood T cell repertoires in COVID-19. Clones were sequenced by immunoSEQ multiplex PCR, and TCRdb holds only the in-frame ones, with some missing. The profile shows under 300,000 clones, 85% to 90% of them singletons. The sample consisted of peripheral blood. The source of these receptors is a man aged 60-69 years with acute or convalescent COVID-19.

This chain uses TRBV28 with TRBJ2-3; TRBD2 matches 10 bases. Looked up from germline, CDR1 is MDHEN and CDR2 is SYDVKM. Trimming cost V 7 bases and J 3 bases; bases outside gene matches: 7. The CDR3 is made up of 15 amino acids. The CDR3 DNA is TGTGCCAGCAAACCACTAGCGGGACAAACAGATACGCAGTATTTT. Its protein is CASKPLAGQTDTQYF.

This chain uses TRBV7-9 with TRBJ1-2, with TRBD1 matching 8 bases. Germline V gives CDR1 SEHNR, CDR2 FQNEAQ (reference sequence). CDR3 length: 13 amino acids. Trimming removed 5 bases from V and 4 bases from J; junction bases left unmatched: 3. The CDR3 DNA is TGTGCCAGCAGCCTTACAGGGGGCTATGGCTACACCTTC. Its protein is CASSLTGGYGYTF.

J is TRBJ2-3 and V is TRBV11-3, with 8 bases lining up with TRBD2. Trimming at V came to 3 bases and at J to 6 bases, leaving 11 bases not matched to a gene. Germline V CDR1 and CDR2: SGHNT, YENEEA. The length of the CDR3 is 16 residues. The CDR3: CASSFAAGEPGDTQYF. CDR3 coding DNA: TGTGCCAGCAGCTTCGCAGCGGGAGAGCCGGGTGATACGCAGTATTTT.

The J gene is TRBJ2-7, the V gene TRBV12-1; the table's D gene call, TRBD2, was not cross checked with the DNA. TRBV12-1 is shown as a pseudogene. The CDR3 has 20 amino acids. CDR3 residues: CASSFEGTPRGSGSLYEQYF. The CDR3 region has the DNA TGTGCCAGCAGCTTTGAAGGGACCCCGAGGGGAAGCGGGAGTCTCTACGAGCAGTACTTC.

The chain combines TRBV9 with TRBJ2-7, with D possibly being TRBD2 (5 bases). The CDR3 contains 15 residues. V lost 1 base to trimming and J lost 5 bases, with 16 bases between them. CDR1 is SGDLS and CDR2 is YYNGEE in the germline V gene. The CDR3 spells CASSVTGSYAHEQYF. The CDR3 nucleotides read TGTGCCAGCAGCGTAACGGGATCCTATGCACACGAGCAGTACTTC.

This clone was picked up one time. The rearrangement uses TRBV3-1 (or the pseudogene TRBV3-2) and TRBJ1-6; 8 bases are shared with TRBD1. Germline-derived CDR1 and CDR2 are LGHDT and YNNKEL (reference sequence). The J segment lost 5 bases and the V segment lost 5 bases, leaving 2 bases of the junction unmatched. The CDR3 spans 14 residues. DNA of the CDR3: TGTGCCAGCAGCAAGGGACAGGATAATTCACCCCTCCACTTT. It specifies CASSKGQDNSPLHF.

CDR3 sequence reads: CASSFSGVAYEQYF. The CDR3 DNA reads TGTGCCAGCAGTTTTTCGGGGGTGGCCTACGAGCAGTACTTC. V and J are TRBV27 and TRBJ2-7; D possibly corresponds to TRBD2 (6 bases). Trimming pared 3 bases from V and 2 bases from J, leaving 11 bases between. In germline, CDR1 is MNHEY, CDR2 SMNVEV (reference sequence). CDR3 length: 14 residues.

The gene calls are TRBV6-6 and TRBJ2-1, with 14 bases aligning to TRBD2. Germline CDR1 MNHNY, CDR2 SVGAGI (reference sequence). The CDR3 totals 18 residues. V shed 5 bases, J shed 7 bases, and the junction held 13 bases outside the gene matches. The CDR3, as DNA: TGTGCCAGCAGTCCGAGAAATCCCGGGACTAGCGGGAGTAATGAGCAGTTCTTC. The encoded protein is CASSPRNPGTSGSNEQFF.

This clone is a singleton in its sample. Mismatch with germline at one junction end may stem from a read error. CDR3 DNA sequence: TGTGCTAGCAGCGTAGACAGGGACCACGAGCAGTACTTC. Translated, it gives CASSVDRDHEQYF. V usage is TRBV7-7 and J usage is TRBJ2-7; TRBD1 matches at 7 bases. Per germline, CDR1 SSHAT and CDR2 FNYEAQ (reference sequence). This CDR3 has 13 amino acids.

The chain employs TRBV28 and TRBJ2-7, with 8 bases identical to TRBD1. Germline lookup yields CDR1 MDHEN and CDR2 SYDVKM. The CDR3 contains 16 residues. The J segment lost 3 bases and the V segment lost 5 bases, leaving 12 bases of the junction unmatched. CDR3 DNA sequence: TGTGCCAGCAGTCCCATGCGCCCACAGGGGGGCTACGAGCAGTACTTC. This translates into CASSPMRPQGGYEQYF.

The chain employs TRBV6-5 and TRBJ1-2, with D maybe TRBD1 (6 bases). Trimming took 0 bases from V and 4 from J, leaving 12 bases between them. Germline lookup yields CDR1 MNHEY and CDR2 SVGAGI. The length of the CDR3 is 15 residues. The CDR3 nucleotides read TGTGCCAGCAGTTACTCGTCCAGGGGTGTCTATGGCTACACCTTC. Its protein is CASSYSSRGVYGYTF.

The sample holds one count of this clone. V and J are TRBV11-2 and TRBJ1-2, with a tentative D call TRBD1 (6 bases). The length of the CDR3 is 15 residues. Trimming shortened V by 5 bases and J by 2 bases, and 15 bases separated the two germline ends. Germline V gives CDR1 SGHAT, CDR2 FQNNGV. Here the CDR3 DNA reads TGTGCCAGCAGCCTACTAGGGGGTGGAAACTATGGCTACACCTTC. Amino acids: CASSLLGGGNYGYTF.

This chain uses TRBV5-5 with TRBJ2-2; D gene ambiguous. The CDR3 contains 13 residues. V gave up 0 bases and J gave up 6 bases, with 6 bases separating them. Germline CDR1 is SGHKS and CDR2 is YYEKEE (reference sequence). The CDR3: CASSLAEAGELFF. The CDR3 DNA reads TGTGCCAGCAGCTTGGCCGAGGCCGGGGAGCTGTTTTTT. Based on the CDR3 plus reference TRBV5-5 and TRBJ2-2, the full variable domain is DAGVTQSPTHLIKTRGQQVTLRCSPISGHKSVSWYQQVLGQGPQFIFQYYEKEERGRGNFPDRFSARQFPNYSSELNVNALLLGDSALYLCASSLAEAGELFFGEGSRLTVL.

The gene calls are TRBV6-5 and TRBJ2-7; D might be TRBD1 (6 bases). V shed 7 bases and J shed 1 base, with 17 bases lying between them. Germline CDR1 reads MNHEY; CDR2 reads SVGAGI. This CDR3 has 15 residues. This CDR3 is CASTSLGTLSYEQYF. CDR3 coding DNA: TGTGCCAGCACCTCTTTAGGGACACTTTCCTACGAGCAGTACTTC.

The rearrangement links TRBV7-2 to TRBJ2-3, with TRBD2 identical over 9 bases. Germline assignment: CDR1 SGHTA and CDR2 FQGNSA. Trimming at V came to 1 base and at J to 5 bases, leaving 7 bases not matched to a gene. This CDR3 is built from 16 residues. In DNA, the CDR3 is TGTGCCAGCAGCTTAGGTGGTAGCGGGAGTAGAGATACGCAGTATTTT. It yields the protein CASSLGGSGSRDTQYF.

The CDR3 spells CASSPQVQSDTQYF. CDR3 nucleotide sequence: TGCGCCAGCAGCCCCCAGGTTCAGTCAGATACGCAGTATTTT. The rearrangement uses TRBV5-1 and TRBJ2-3; D gene unclear. V dropped 4 bases and J dropped 4 bases, with 13 bases sitting between them. Germline V gives CDR1 SGHRS, CDR2 YFSETQ. CDR3 length equals 14 residues.

The rearrangement uses TRBV6-2 or TRBV6-3 and TRBJ2-7, with 7 bases that match TRBD2. With 3 bases clipped from V and 3 bases from J, the junction kept 14 bases outside the gene matches. The CDR3 has 17 amino acids. Germline values: CDR1 MNHEY, CDR2 SVGEGT. This CDR3 is CASSYFAGGSGFYEQYF. CDR3 nucleotides: TGTGCCAGCAGTTATTTTGCCGGGGGGAGCGGGTTCTACGAGCAGTACTTC.

The chain recombines TRBV3-1 (or the pseudogene TRBV3-2) with TRBJ2-1, with 11 bases fitting TRBD2. CDR3 length: 17 amino acids. Germline V gives CDR1 LGHDT, CDR2 YNNKEL (reference sequence). J lost 5 bases, V lost 4 bases, and 10 bases had no gene match. The DNA of the CDR3 is TGTGCCAGCAGCCTCTGGACCGGGACTAGCGGTCACAATGAGCAGTTCTTC. Translation: CASSLWTGTSGHNEQFF.

The chain has TRBV6-5 and TRBJ1-1; D gene unclear. Germline-derived CDR1 and CDR2 are MNHEY and SVGAGI. This CDR3 contains 12 residues. Deletions cut 6 bases from V and 4 bases from J, with 9 bases between. This chain's CDR3 is CASRWSSTEAFF. The CDR3 DNA reads TGTGCCAGCAGATGGTCGAGCACTGAAGCTTTCTTT.

V and J are TRBV28 and TRBJ2-3, with D perhaps matching TRBD2 (5 bases). The CDR3 sequence is 14 residues long. Germline V gene sequence: CDR1 MDHEN, CDR2 SYDVKM. V was pared by 6 bases and J by 3 bases, with 13 bases between. CDR3 bases: TGTGCCAGCAGGAAAGGACTCTGGACAGATACGCAGTATTTT. Its translation is CASRKGLWTDTQYF.

This clone was recorded once. The rearrangement joins TRBV9 to TRBJ2-7; 7 nucleotides agree with TRBD2. J lost 0 bases, V lost 0 bases, and 3 bases had no gene match. CDR3 size: 15 residues. Germline CDR1 and CDR2: SGDLS and YYNGEE. CDR3 in DNA: TGTGCCAGCAGCGTAGGGCGGGAGTTCTCCTACGAGCAGTACTTC. Residues: CASSVGREFSYEQYF.

The gene calls are TRBV6-5 and TRBJ2-7; weak D call: TRBD1 (6 bases). The CDR3 has 15 residues. Germline lookup yields CDR1 MNHEY and CDR2 SVGAGI. Trimming took 4 bases from V and 2 from J, leaving 15 bases between them. The CDR3 protein is CASSSLTGTPYEQYF. CDR3 in DNA: TGTGCCAGCAGTTCCCTGACAGGAACCCCCTACGAGCAGTACTTC.

This chain joins TRBV7-9 and TRBJ2-5, with TRBD1 matching over 9 bases. The CDR3 runs 15 residues. V lost 1 base and J lost 5; bases outside the gene matches: 5. Germline assignment: CDR1 SEHNR and CDR2 FQNEAQ (reference sequence). The CDR3: CASSLGDRAVETQYF. Here the CDR3 DNA reads TGTGCCAGCAGCTTAGGGGACAGGGCAGTCGAGACCCAGTACTTC.

This clone was counted between two and nine times. CDR3 nucleotide sequence: TGTGCCAGCAGTGAGGCTCAGTGGGGGCGGTACGAGCAGTACTTC. This sequence encodes CASSEAQWGRYEQYF. The chain carries TRBV25-1 and TRBJ2-7, with TRBD1 as a possible D gene (6 bases). The CDR3 totals 15 residues. V was cut by 3 bases and J by 4 bases, with 16 bases left in between. CDR1 is MGHDK and CDR2 is SYGVNS in the germline V gene.

The rearrangement joins TRBV7-2 to TRBJ2-5, with a possible D match to TRBD2 (6 bases). Per the germline V gene, CDR1 is SGHTA and CDR2 is FQGNSA. V was shortened by 5 bases and J by 4 bases, with 11 bases between the two germline ends. This CDR3 has 13 residues. The CDR3 loop reads CASSPGTLETQYF. CDR3 sequence (DNA): TGTGCCAGCAGCCCCGGGACTCTAGAGACCCAGTACTTC.

For this clone: This sample also contains other DNA sequences that code for the same CDR3. The chain carries TRBV28 and TRBJ2-2; 8 positions agree with TRBD2. The J segment lost 6 bases and the V segment lost 6 bases, leaving 3 bases of the junction unmatched. CDR3 size: 13 residues. Germline values: CDR1 MDHEN, CDR2 SYDVKM. The CDR3 DNA is TGTGCCAGCAGCCCAGCGGGAGCCGGGGAGCTGTTTTTT. Translated: CASSPAGAGELFF.